The present T cell receptor (beta chain) was sequenced within a study of vaccination and CD4 T cells after COVID-19 (dated by TCRdb to between 2021 and 2022). Regarding the complete study: Convalescent patients had a positive SARS-CoV-2 result on nasal swab PCR, and of these patients, 8 or 9 had mild disease and one had severe disease. In approximately eleven COVID-19 convalescent patients and a few infection-naive healthy vaccine recipients, the spike-specific CD4+ TCR repertoire before mRNA vaccination was compared with the repertoire after mRNA vaccination. Post-vaccine blood samples were taken a median of around 77 days after the second vaccine dose, with a range of 14 to 241 days. Post-COVID blood samples were collected from convalescent patients a median of around 96 days after diagnosis, with a range of roughly 35 to 170 days. The convalescent cohort comprised six males and four females, including two Hispanic individuals, seven Caucasians, two Asians and one multiracial person. Participants got two doses of the Pfizer-BioNTech BNT162b2 vaccine (n=8) or two doses of the Moderna mRNA-1273 vaccine (n=2). In control cultures, a CEFX viral epitope pool was used as positive control, an HIV-1 Nef peptide pool was used as negative control, or no peptide was added. Culture stimuli were overlapping spike peptide pools from SARS-CoV-2 and from the common cold coronaviruses HCoV-NL63, HCoV-OC43 and HCoV-229E.

The treatment or condition label here, explained by the study, means: approximately 9-day PBMC culture with coronavirus spike peptide pools or control peptides (ViraFEST assay). To expand antigen-specific T cells with peptide pools and then pick out the expanded clonotypes through TCR sequencing, the study relied on the ViraFEST assay. The convalescent patients' positive SARS-CoV-2 PCR tests were from March to December 2020, which was before the Alpha, Beta and Delta variants emerged in the United States. Under 2.5 million PBMCs per well were cultured in IMDM with approximately 5.5% human AB serum and approximately 9.1 IU/ml IL-2, plus 10 ug/ml peptide pools. Half of the culture medium was replaced with fresh IL-2-containing medium on days 3 and 7. After approximately 11 days of culture, CD4+ T cells were isolated by negative selection with the EasySep CD4+ T cell isolation kit. Ficoll-Paque Plus gradient centrifugation was used to isolate PBMCs from whole blood, and the isolated PBMCs were then either used fresh or cryopreserved at -140C. Triplicate wells were generally used for each culture condition.

Receptors were amplified or captured by PCR. DNA from cultured CD4+ T cells was subjected to TCR sequencing with the Oncomine TCR Beta short-read assay at the Johns Hopkins FTIC core. The QIAamp micro DNA kit was used to extract genomic DNA from the cultured CD4+ T cells. Oncomine TCR Beta libraries from cultured CD4+ T cells were pooled with unique dual indexes and sequenced on an Illumina iSeq 100. Regarding the original processing steps: Non-productive sequences were removed, and CDR3s that did not start with C, did not end with F or W, or were shorter than 7 amino acids were discarded. Antigen-specific clonotypes were identified with the MANAFEST web application by comparing peptide-stimulated wells with reference and other culture wells. Positive clones required FDR below 0.05, an odds ratio above 5, and productive frequency above 0.1% in at least two of three replicate wells. A clonotype counted as cross-reactive if it showed significant expansion both in the SARS-CoV-2 spike wells and in at least one common cold coronavirus spike condition. Similarity between CDR3 sequences was evaluated in R version 3.6.1 using Levenshtein distances (stringdist) and unrooted phylogenetic trees (ape). TCRdb cleaned the public reads at Q25 with fastp, built clones with MiXCR and kept in-frame beta chains. Every distinct CDR3 protein forms one entry, paired with its most common genes and DNA. The V and J calls and clone size are TCRdb's, not the authors'. The sample table shows about 20,000 distinct CDR3 sequences, and nearly 50% are seen once. Of the sample, roughly 4.5% is held by the ten largest clones.

The study at large found these results: In convalescent patients, a median around 85% of post-vaccine SARS-CoV-2-reactive clones were detected only after vaccination, and vaccine-specific priming was suggested by this finding. Nearly all vaccine-specific clones in convalescent patients (304 of 307) were mono-reactive for SARS-CoV-2 spike rather than cross-reactive with common cold coronaviruses. Relatively few convalescent patients were included in the study, and early timepoints after natural infection were not analyzed. The median count of SARS-CoV-2-reactive clonotypes went up from approximately 20 after infection to a few dozen after vaccination, although the change was not significant.

As to this clonotype: What this receptor recognizes is not known. The input lacks base qualities; no much larger clone sits a single base away.

Trimming takes 7 bases from V and 4 bases from J, and the germline ends sit 13 bases apart. Based on the germline V gene (reference sequence), the CDR1 and CDR2 sequences are LNHDA and SQIVND. The CDR3 covers 13 residues, taking in both the cysteine and the phenylalanine. Kept here is only the CDR3 DNA, which spans 39 bases and is read in frame from base 1. Sequencing used CD4+ T cells from blood, cultured in vitro, obtained before SARS-CoV-2 vaccination. This TCR was sampled from a human donor who had recovered from COVID-19. Recombination linked TRBV19 to TRBJ1-1; a tentative D match to TRBD1 spans 5 bases. The CDR3 protein sequence reads: CASTGTLFTEAFF. The sequence in DNA is TGTGCCAGTACCGGGACGTTATTCACTGAAGCTTTCTTT.